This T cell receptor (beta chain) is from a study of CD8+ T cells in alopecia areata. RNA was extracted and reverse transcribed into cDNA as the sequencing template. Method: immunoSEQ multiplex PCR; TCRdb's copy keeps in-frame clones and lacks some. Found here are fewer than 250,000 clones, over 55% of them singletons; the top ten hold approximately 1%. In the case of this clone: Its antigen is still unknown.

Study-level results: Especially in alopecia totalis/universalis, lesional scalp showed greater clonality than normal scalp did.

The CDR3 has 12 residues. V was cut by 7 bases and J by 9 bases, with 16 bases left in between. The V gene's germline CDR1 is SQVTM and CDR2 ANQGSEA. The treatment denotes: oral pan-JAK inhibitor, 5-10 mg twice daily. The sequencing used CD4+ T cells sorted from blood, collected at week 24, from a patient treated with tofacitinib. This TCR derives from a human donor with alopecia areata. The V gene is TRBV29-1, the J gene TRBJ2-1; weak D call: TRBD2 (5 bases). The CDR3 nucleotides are TGCAGCGCCGGTCAGTCAAGCGGTGAGCAGTTCTTC. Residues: CSAGQSSGEQFF.